A single sample is the source of the 17 T cell receptor beta chains below, sequenced in a study of T cell therapy after organ transplantation. Noted time point: 20-29 weeks after completion of therapy. The antigens of these receptors remain unknown. The assay was immunoSEQ multiplex PCR, and TCRdb's table has in-frame clones only and misses some. This sample yields around 15,000 clones, of which approximately 83% are seen a single time; roughly 28% belongs to the top ten. This specimen was CD8+ T cells from blood, taken after autologous CMV-specific T cell therapy. Receptors were obtained from a human patient who had received a solid organ transplant and had CMV disease. Some T cells could come from the graft donor.

The chain uses TRBV2 and TRBJ1-4; D is uncertain. Germline V gene lookup returns CDR1 SNHLY and CDR2 FYNNEI. V shed 1 base and J shed 8 bases, with 8 bases lying between them. The CDR3 extends over 13 amino acids. Here the CDR3 reads CASSEEVAEKLFF. The CDR3 DNA is TGTGCCAGCAGTGAAGAAGTGGCGGAAAAACTGTTTTTT.

The chain couples TRBV6-5 to TRBJ1-4; D is unclear. Germline CDR1 is MNHEY and CDR2 is SVGAGI. This CDR3 has 14 residues. Trimming took 2 bases from V and 7 from J, leaving 11 bases between them. DNA for the CDR3: TGTGCCAGCAGTTACGAGGGAGCAGGTGAAAAACTGTTTTTT. Amino acid sequence: CASSYEGAGEKLFF.

This clone was counted a single time. The V gene is TRBV7-8, the J gene TRBJ2-4, with D perhaps TRBD1 (6 bases). The CDR3 runs 15 residues. V lost 5 bases, J lost 4 bases, and 15 bases lay in between. Looked up from germline, CDR1 is SGHVS and CDR2 is FQNEAQ. Here the CDR3 DNA reads TGTGCCAGCAGCCCCCGGGACACTGCGAAAAACATTCAGTACTTC. Protein product: CASSPRDTAKNIQYF.

This sequence joins TRBV5-1 and TRBJ2-1; D remains ambiguous. Germline CDR1 SGHRS, CDR2 YFSETQ. Trimming cost V 6 bases and J 7 bases, with 8 bases left between them. The CDR3 is 11 amino acids. The CDR3 sequence is CASTLGNEQFF. Written as DNA, the CDR3 is TGCGCCAGCACCCTTGGAAATGAGCAGTTCTTC.

The V and J genes are TRBV18 and TRBJ2-7, with 7 bases that match TRBD1. Per the germline V gene, CDR1 is KGHSH and CDR2 is LQKENI. The CDR3 is 16 amino acids. After removal of 5 bases from V and 3 bases from J, the junction contained 13 bases not matched to a gene. The CDR3: CASSTVGTALNYEQYF. The DNA for the CDR3 is TGTGCCAGCTCAACGGTGGGGACAGCACTGAACTACGAGCAGTACTTC.

The chain combines TRBV5-4 with TRBJ2-3, with 12 bases matching TRBD2. J was trimmed by 6 bases and V by 4 bases; bases with no gene match: 3. The CDR3 runs to 14 residues. Germline V gives CDR1 SGHNT, CDR2 YYREEE (reference sequence). In DNA form, the CDR3 reads TGTGCCAGCAGCGGACTAGCGGGGACGGATACGCAGTATTTT. It codes for CASSGLAGTDTQYF.

The CDR3, as DNA: TGCGCCAGCAGCCACTTAACAGGGGATTACGAGCAGTACTTC. Its translation is CASSHLTGDYEQYF. This chain uses TRBV4-1 with TRBJ2-7, with 7 nucleotides matching TRBD1. The CDR3 is made up of 14 amino acids. Per germline, CDR1 MGHRA and CDR2 YSYEKL. V gave up 3 bases and J gave up 4 bases; unmatched junction bases: 6.

The chain has TRBV6-6 and TRBJ2-2; D may be TRBD2 (6 bases). The CDR3 extends over 15 amino acids. Trimming removed 5 bases from V and 4 bases from J, with 14 bases in between. Per the germline V gene, CDR1 is MNHNY and CDR2 is SVGAGI (reference sequence). CDR3 nucleotides: TGTGCCAGCAGTCGCCGGGAGACCACCACCGGGGAGCTGTTTTTT. Protein: CASSRRETTTGELFF.

The chain combines TRBV9 with TRBJ1-2; D may be TRBD1 (6 bases). The CDR3 runs 13 residues. V lost 4 bases, J lost 4 bases, and 11 bases lay in between. Per the germline V gene, CDR1 is SGDLS and CDR2 is YYNGEE. The CDR3 sequence: CASSPPDSYGYTF. The CDR3 region has the DNA TGTGCCAGCAGCCCTCCGGACAGCTATGGCTACACCTTC. Using reference TRBV9 and TRBJ1-2 for the parts outside the CDR3, the full variable domain is DSGVTQTPKHLITATGQRVTLRCSPRSGDLSVYWYQQSLDQGLQFLIQYYNGEERAKGNILERFSAQQFPDLHSELNLSSLELGDSALYFCASSPPDSYGYTFGSGTRLTVV.

J is TRBJ1-6 and V is TRBV4-2; TRBD1 matches at 8 bases. CDR1 is LGHNA and CDR2 is YNFKEQ in the germline V gene. The CDR3 runs to 16 residues. The junction had 8 bases not matched to a gene; V was cut back by 2 bases and J by 8 bases. The CDR3 nucleotides read TGTGCCAGCAGCCAACTTCAGACAGGGGCGGATTCACCCCTCCACTTT. Protein sequence: CASSQLQTGADSPLHF.

V usage is TRBV5-4 and J usage is TRBJ2-7, with 9 bases that match TRBD1. The CDR3 length is 14 residues. Trimming at V came to 4 bases and at J to 3 bases, leaving 5 bases not matched to a gene. CDR1 and CDR2 (germline): SGHNT, YYREEE (reference sequence). CDR3 in DNA: TGTGCCAGCAGCAAGGACAGGGGATACTACGAGCAGTACTTC. This translates into CASSKDRGYYEQYF.

The V call is TRBV4-3, the J call TRBJ2-3, with a weak D call TRBD1 (6 bases). The V gene's germline CDR1 is LGHNA and CDR2 YSLEER. This CDR3 spans 16 amino acids. Trimming removed 3 bases at V and 5 bases at J, with 18 bases between. The CDR3 sequence: CASSHRYRDIEDTQYF. In DNA, the CDR3 is TGCGCCAGCAGCCACAGGTACCGGGACATCGAAGATACGCAGTATTTT.

This clone occurred a few times. J is TRBJ1-2 and V is TRBV5-4; 10 bases match TRBD1. This CDR3 is 15 amino acids long. The germline CDR1 and CDR2 sequences are SGHNT and YYREEE (reference sequence). V trimming: 2 bases; J trimming: 2 bases; junction bases outside the gene matches: 3. This CDR3 reads CASSFRGQGNYGYTF. CDR3 coding DNA: TGTGCCAGCAGCTTCCGGGGACAGGGGAACTATGGCTACACCTTC.

This clone appeared once. The V gene is TRBV16, the J gene TRBJ1-4, with D unclear. The CDR3 is 16 amino acids. Per the germline V gene, CDR1 is KGHSY and CDR2 is FQNENV. V dropped 0 bases and J dropped 5 bases, with 13 bases sitting between them. In nucleotides, the CDR3 is TGTGCCAGCAGCCAATCGCCGGCCGCCGCCAATGAAAAACTGTTTTTT. Its translation: CASSQSPAAANEKLFF.

The chain combines TRBV5-6 with TRBJ2-7; 9 positions match TRBD1. After removal of 2 bases from V and 9 bases from J, the junction contained 6 bases not matched to a gene. CDR1 is SGHDT, CDR2 YYEEEE, per germline. The CDR3 consists of 13 residues. In DNA, the CDR3 is TGTGCCAGCAGCTTCAGCCCGGGACAGGGGCAGTACTTC. Encoded protein: CASSFSPGQGQYF.

V is TRBV6-5 and J is TRBJ1-1; D remains unclear. CDR1 and CDR2 from the germline V gene are MNHEY and SVGAGI. Trimming stripped 6 bases from V and 0 bases from J, with 8 bases between. The CDR3 has 13 amino acids. The CDR3 protein is CASRATVNTEAFF. The CDR3 DNA is TGTGCCAGCAGAGCCACAGTGAACACTGAAGCTTTCTTT.

The table lists this clone with a count of one. This sequence joins TRBV27 and TRBJ1-1, with D uncertain. The CDR3 length is 16 residues. With 5 bases removed from V and 0 bases from J, the gap between germline ends came to 16 bases. From germline, CDR1 is MNHEY and CDR2 SMNVEV (reference sequence). CDR3 protein: CASSPLTPEMNTEAFF. CDR3 nucleotides: TGTGCCAGCAGTCCCCTAACCCCCGAAATGAACACTGAAGCTTTCTTT.